The 32 T cell receptor beta chains below come from one sample, sequenced in a study of blood T cells in healthy people across ages. Alongside a J-beta primer mix, a sample-barcoded 5' primer served in a second PCR lasting about 6 to 11 cycles. TCRdb used MiXCR to reprocess the 5' RACE reads, holding one entry per CDR3 protein. The data hold some 320,000 distinct CDR3 sequences, with roughly 27% observed a single time. Sample: blood. The origin of the receptors is a woman in her 70s in good health.

The V call is TRBV7-8, the J call TRBJ2-5; D is unresolved. Gene TRBJ2-1 matches the end of the DNA better, so the J call may be wrong. Germline CDR1 SGHVS, CDR2 FQNEAQ. The CDR3 has 13 amino acids. CDR3 coding DNA: TGTGCCAGCAGCTTAGGTGTTACCAATGAGCAGTTCTTC. Translation gives CASSLGVTNEQFF.

The table lists this clonotype with a few counts. This rearrangement joins TRBV7-2 to TRBJ2-3, with TRBD2 identical over 9 bases. The CDR3 has 17 residues. CDR1 is SGHTA and CDR2 is FQGNSA in the germline V gene. J was trimmed by 2 bases and V by 1 base; bases with no gene match: 7. CDR3: CASSLGGGRAVTDTQYF. DNA for the CDR3: TGTGCCAGCAGCTTAGGTGGCGGGAGGGCCGTCACAGATACGCAGTATTTT.

The J gene is TRBJ2-7, the V gene TRBV15; D call uncertain. The CDR3 runs to 15 residues. V was trimmed by 0 bases and J by 4 bases, leaving 13 bases between them. Germline values: CDR1 LNHNV, CDR2 YYDKDF (reference sequence). The CDR3 DNA follows: TGTGCCACCAGCAGAGACCAACTGGGCCCTTACGAGCAGTACTTC. It specifies CATSRDQLGPYEQYF.

A few counts support this clonotype. The chain employs TRBV21-1 and TRBJ2-5; TRBD1, the D gene given by the table, was not confirmed from the DNA. The J call may be mistaken, given a closer DNA end match to TRBJ2-7. TRBV21-1 is a listed pseudogene. The CDR3 is made up of 15 amino acids. The CDR3 region has the DNA TGTGCCAGCAGCTTCAAAGGGGCAGGGTCCTACGAGCAGTACTTC. Amino acids: CASSFKGAGSYEQYF.

This clonotype was seen a handful of times. CDR3 coding DNA: TGTGCCAGCACGGTTAGCGGGACTGGCGGGGAGCTGTTTTTT. It specifies CASTVSGTGGELFF. J is TRBJ2-2 and V is TRBV28; TRBD2 agrees at 8 bases. V shed 7 bases, J shed 7 bases, and the junction held 8 bases outside the gene matches. Germline CDR1 reads MDHEN; CDR2 reads SYDVKM. This CDR3 spans 14 amino acids.

V is TRBV10-1 and J is TRBJ2-2; D remains ambiguous. Germline V gene sequence: CDR1 WNHNN, CDR2 SYGVQD (reference sequence). The CDR3 contains 19 residues. V lost 0 bases to trimming and J lost 0 bases, with 17 bases between them. CDR3: CASSESAFRPPPNTGELFF. As DNA, the CDR3 is TGCGCCAGCAGTGAGTCGGCGTTTAGACCCCCACCGAACACCGGGGAGCTGTTTTTT.

The sample holds a few counts of this clonotype. The chain recombines TRBV6-1 with TRBJ1-2; D is undetermined. This CDR3 spans 14 amino acids. Trimming took 7 bases from V and 2 from J, leaving 14 bases between them. Germline lookup yields CDR1 MNHNS and CDR2 SASEGT. In nucleotides, the CDR3 is TGTGCCAGCAAGACGGACCTATTGAACTATGGCTACACCTTC. Residues: CASKTDLLNYGYTF.

The CDR3 loop reads CASSQGTSAQFF. CDR3 coding DNA: TGTGCCAGCAGCCAAGGGACTAGCGCGCAGTTCTTC. The chain recombines TRBV14 with TRBJ2-5, with 9 bases fitting TRBD2. The J call is uncertain, as TRBJ2-1 better fits the DNA end. The germline gives CDR1 SGHDN, CDR2 FVKESK. This CDR3 has 12 residues.

This clonotype was counted a few times. The chain combines TRBV20-1 with TRBJ2-5; 7 bases are shared with TRBD1. The CDR3 runs to 12 residues. CDR1 is DFQATT and CDR2 is SNEGSKA in the germline V gene (reference sequence). J gave up 5 bases and V 6 bases, and 6 bases lay outside the gene matches. CDR3 amino acids: CSANRQGETQYF. The CDR3 DNA is TGCAGTGCCAACCGACAGGGTGAGACCCAGTACTTC.

The chain carries TRBV28 and TRBJ2-7; D is uncertain. V lost 3 bases and J 4 bases, leaving 4 bases between the germline ends. The CDR3 is 11 amino acids. Germline-derived CDR1 and CDR2 are MDHEN and SYDVKM. The chain's CDR3 is CASSFMYEQYF. Written as DNA, the CDR3 is TGTGCCAGCAGTTTCATGTACGAGCAGTACTTC.

This clonotype was counted between two and nine times. V is TRBV7-8 and J is TRBJ1-1; D unresolved. The CDR3 is made up of 12 amino acids. The ends were cut back, 5 bases at V and 7 bases at J, with 11 bases in the middle. The V gene's germline CDR1 is SGHVS and CDR2 FQNEAQ. The CDR3 coding sequence is TGTGCCAGCAGCCGGACTAAGCTTGAAGCTTTCTTT. It encodes CASSRTKLEAFF.

The chain has TRBV7-9 and TRBJ1-1, with D perhaps matching TRBD1 (6 bases). V lost 5 bases to trimming and J lost 1 base, with 14 bases between them. This CDR3 is 15 amino acids long. Germline V lookup: CDR1 SEHNR, CDR2 FQNEAQ (reference sequence). In DNA, the CDR3 is TGTGCCAGCAGCCGCGCAGGGGCTGGGAACACTGAAGCTTTCTTT. It encodes CASSRAGAGNTEAFF.

This clonotype was seen only a few times. The chain uses TRBV18 and TRBJ1-5, with TRBD1 as a possible D gene (5 bases). This CDR3 has 13 amino acids. Germline assignment: CDR1 KGHSH and CDR2 LQKENI. V was shortened by 5 bases and J by 4 bases, with 9 bases between the two germline ends. CDR3 sequence reads: CASSSTENQPQHF. The CDR3 bases are TGTGCCAGCTCATCGACAGAGAATCAGCCCCAGCATTTT.

The rearrangement uses TRBV19 and TRBJ2-7, with a possible D match to TRBD1 (5 bases). The DNA end is a closer match to TRBJ2-1, so the J assignment may be wrong. This CDR3 has 14 amino acids. Germline V lookup: CDR1 LNHDA, CDR2 SQIVND (reference sequence). CDR3 nucleotide sequence: TGTGCCAGTATGCCTGACAGTAAGTACAATGAGCAGTTCTTC. It is translated as CASMPDSKYNEQFF.

V gene TRBV28 combines with J gene TRBJ2-1; tentatively, D is TRBD1 or TRBD2 (7 bases each). CDR1 and CDR2 from the germline V gene are MDHEN and SYDVKM. Trimming left V 6 bases short and J 13 bases short, with 16 bases between. The CDR3 extends over 12 amino acids. In DNA, the CDR3 is TGTGCCAGCAGACCCGGACTAGGGGGCCAGTTCTTC. Translating gives CASRPGLGGQFF.

This rearrangement joins TRBV27 to TRBJ1-6, with TRBD1 matching over 7 bases. With V trimmed by 6 bases and J by 6 bases, 8 bases remained unmatched. The V gene's germline CDR1 is MNHEY and CDR2 SMNVEV (reference sequence). The CDR3 is 15 residues long. CDR3 coding DNA: TGTGCCAGCAGGGATCCGGGACAGTTTAATTCACCCCTCCACTTT. Translated, it gives CASRDPGQFNSPLHF.

There are many counts of this clonotype. V usage is TRBV12-3 or TRBV12-4 and J usage is TRBJ1-4, with 7 bases fitting TRBD1. The CDR3 is 15 residues long. With 5 bases clipped from V and 3 bases from J, the junction kept 6 bases outside the gene matches. The CDR3 DNA is TGTGCCAGCAGTCGGCGGACAGGCTCTAATGAAAAACTGTTTTTT. It yields the protein CASSRRTGSNEKLFF.

The chain uses TRBV7-9 and TRBJ2-2; D is possibly TRBD1 or TRBD2 (5 bases each). Germline lookup yields CDR1 SEHNR and CDR2 FQNEAQ (reference sequence). Trimming took 5 bases from V and 6 from J, leaving 19 bases between them. This CDR3 is 16 amino acids long. This chain's CDR3 is CASSEGTKSRSGELFF. The CDR3 coding sequence is TGTGCCAGCAGCGAAGGGACGAAGTCCCGCTCCGGGGAGCTGTTTTTT.

The chain employs TRBV5-4 and TRBJ2-5; the D is unclear. The CDR3 totals 15 residues. CDR1 is SGHNT, CDR2 YYREEE, per germline (reference sequence). The ends were cut back, 5 bases at V and 1 base at J, with 15 bases in the middle. CDR3 in DNA: TGTGCCAGCAGTACCATAGTCGAGAGCCAAGAGACCCAGTACTTC. Its translation: CASSTIVESQETQYF.

In its sample, this clonotype was seen once. V gene TRBV4-3 combines with J gene TRBJ1-4, with D perhaps matching TRBD1 (5 bases). The CDR3 is made up of 16 amino acids. The germline V gene has CDR1 LGHNA and CDR2 YSLEER. V shed 0 bases and J shed 3 bases, with 11 bases lying between them. DNA for the CDR3: TGCGCCAGCAGCCAAGAGGTGGGGGTGGCTAATGAAAAACTGTTTTTT. It yields the protein CASSQEVGVANEKLFF.

Only one count was recorded for this clonotype. The chain uses TRBV12-3 or TRBV12-4 and TRBJ2-2; 7 nucleotides align to TRBD2. V lost 7 bases, J lost 4 bases, and 9 bases stayed unmatched. There are 15 residues in the CDR3. DNA for the CDR3: TGTGCCAGCATCCCTAGCGGAAGATCCACCGGGGAGCTGTTTTTT. Translation gives CASIPSGRSTGELFF.

This clonotype showed up just a few times. The chain links TRBV28 to TRBJ2-3, with TRBD2 identical over 7 bases. Germline assignment: CDR1 MDHEN and CDR2 SYDVKM. The CDR3 runs to 16 residues. The ends lost 6 bases at V and 0 bases at J; junction bases unmatched: 9. The CDR3 here is CASSPWLAESTDTQYF. CDR3 DNA sequence: TGTGCCAGCAGCCCCTGGCTAGCGGAAAGCACAGATACGCAGTATTTT.

This clonotype has just a few counts. The rearrangement uses TRBV7-9 and TRBJ2-1; D is unresolved. CDR1 and CDR2 from the germline V gene are SEHNR and FQNEAQ (reference sequence). The CDR3 extends over 12 amino acids. V shed 1 base and J shed 6 bases, with 4 bases lying between them. The chain's CDR3 is CASSLDFNEQFF. The CDR3 bases are TGTGCCAGCAGCTTAGACTTCAATGAGCAGTTCTTC.

This clonotype was seen a handful of times. Germline is not matched at one junction end, which may reflect a read error. The rearrangement uses TRBV7-3 and TRBJ2-3; D call uncertain. Germline V gene data show CDR1 as SGHTA and CDR2 as FQGTGA. CDR3 length: 13 residues. CDR3 protein: CAGSYAESDTQYF. The CDR3 DNA sequence: TGTGCCGGCAGCTACGCCGAGTCAGATACGCAGTATTTT.

This clonotype was recorded a few times. This chain links TRBV6-2 or TRBV6-3 with TRBJ2-2; possibly TRBD2 for D (5 bases). The germline V gene has CDR1 MNHEY and CDR2 SVGEGT. This CDR3 has 17 amino acids. Deletions cut 5 bases from V and 2 bases from J, with 18 bases between. The CDR3, as DNA: TGTGCCAGCAGTCCTATTTTCCAGGCGGGCAACACCGGGGAGCTGTTTTTT. Its translation is CASSPIFQAGNTGELFF.

On this clonotype itself: Germline and junction disagree at one end, which may indicate a read error. The chain couples TRBV10-1 to TRBJ2-4; no definite D call. This CDR3 is built from 11 residues. Looked up from germline, CDR1 is WNHNN and CDR2 is SYGVQD (reference sequence). The CDR3 nucleotides are TGCGCCAGCAGTGTTTACCAGCGCGGAGATTTC. Its protein product is CASSVYQRGDF.

This clonotype occurred a few times. The chain links TRBV27 to TRBJ2-3; D might be TRBD2 (6 bases). Deletions cut 1 base from V and 0 bases from J, with 11 bases between. CDR1 is MNHEY and CDR2 is SMNVEV in the germline V gene (reference sequence). The CDR3 runs to 16 residues. DNA for the CDR3: TGTGCCAGCAGTTTATGGGCCGGGACTAGCACAGATACGCAGTATTTT. Translated, it gives CASSLWAGTSTDTQYF.

This chain uses TRBV4-3 with TRBJ2-5; TRBD2 might be the D (5 bases). This CDR3 comprises 18 residues. Trimming cost V 1 base and J 5 bases, with 23 bases left between them. Germline loops: CDR1 LGHNA, CDR2 YSLEER. CDR3 sequence (DNA): TGCGCCAGCAGCCAAGGACTCCTCCGGGGAGCGTTTATGGAGACCCAGTACTTC. Translation gives CASSQGLLRGAFMETQYF.

This clonotype was seen only a few times. The gene calls are TRBV19 and TRBJ1-5; 9 bases line up with TRBD1. After removal of 5 bases from V and 7 bases from J, the junction contained 9 bases not matched to a gene. This CDR3 comprises 15 residues. Germline V lookup: CDR1 LNHDA, CDR2 SQIVND (reference sequence). The CDR3: CASSRPTGGRQPQHF. The DNA for the CDR3 is TGTGCCAGTAGTCGTCCCACAGGGGGCAGACAGCCCCAGCATTTT.

The gene calls are TRBV20-1 and TRBJ2-5; D not certain. Judging by the DNA end, TRBJ2-7 fits better; the J call may be wrong. Germline loops: CDR1 DFQATT, CDR2 SNEGSKA (reference sequence). The CDR3 sequence is 13 residues long. The CDR3 region has the DNA TGCAGTGCTAGAATCTTAGGGATCTACGAGCAGTACTTC. Translation gives CSARILGIYEQYF.

At least ten counts were recorded for this clonotype. The chain recombines TRBV5-1 with TRBJ2-7; D is possibly TRBD1 or TRBD2 (5 bases each). The V gene lost 7 bases and the J gene lost 3 bases, with 14 bases spanning the gap. The germline V gene has CDR1 SGHRS and CDR2 YFSETQ. CDR3 length: 13 amino acids. The CDR3 region has the DNA TGCGCCAGCGGGGAGAATGGGGGCTACGAGCAGTACTTC. Translated, it gives CASGENGGYEQYF.

This clonotype has a handful of counts. The chain joins TRBV7-3 to TRBJ1-1; D remains ambiguous. The CDR3 is 14 amino acids. CDR1 is SGHTA, CDR2 FQGTGA, per germline. Trimming took off 0 bases at V and 2 bases at J, with 7 bases between the two ends. CDR3 coding DNA: TGTGCCAGCAGCTTAACGAGAGACAACACTGAAGCTTTCTTT. Its protein is CASSLTRDNTEAFF.